Presented here are 22 T cell receptor beta chains from one specimen sequenced in a study of regulatory T cells in long-lasting Graves disease. Assembly of TCR beta libraries relied on iRepertoire HTBI primers together with Arm-PCR of CDR3 regions. TCRdb reprocessed the multiplex PCR reads via MiXCR and lists one record per CDR3 protein. The repertoire holds about 470,000 distinct CDR3 sequences, with around 21% as singletons. Time point denoted: persistent/refractory GD, antithyroid drugs over 5 years with positive TRAb. PBMC RNA served as the TCR library source. Sample: peripheral blood mononuclear cells (PBMCs), taken when the disease was refractory, from a patient treated with antithyroid drugs. All receptors come from a female donor with Graves disease.

This clonotype was observed a few times. This chain uses TRBV7-9 with TRBJ1-1, with D perhaps TRBD1 (5 bases). The germline V gene has CDR1 SEHNR and CDR2 FQNEAQ (reference sequence). CDR3 size: 13 residues. CDR3 in amino acids: CATDRTGDTEAFF. The CDR3 DNA sequence: TGTGCTACCGACAGAACCGGGGACACTGAAGCTTTCTTT.

The chain's CDR3 is CASRAGTTEAFF. For the CDR3, the DNA is TGTGCCAGTAGGGCAGGGACGACTGAAGCTTTCTTT. The chain employs TRBV19 and TRBJ1-1; D is perhaps TRBD1 (5 bases). The germline V and J ends were trimmed by 6 bases and 5 bases, with 10 bases remaining between them. CDR1 is LNHDA and CDR2 is SQIVND in the germline V gene (reference sequence). This CDR3 contains 12 residues.

This clonotype has ten or more counts. V is TRBV18 and J is TRBJ1-1; D remains ambiguous. The CDR3 extends over 12 amino acids. Germline V gene lookup returns CDR1 KGHSH and CDR2 LQKENI. Trimming removed 2 bases at V and 5 bases at J, with 6 bases between. The CDR3 bases are TGTGCCAGCTCACCATCGGCAACTGAAGCTTTCTTT. This sequence encodes CASSPSATEAFF.

This chain joins TRBV30 and TRBJ2-5; 7 bases fit TRBD1. The CDR3 contains 14 residues. V gave up 2 bases and J gave up 2 bases; unmatched junction bases: 5. Germline-derived CDR1 and CDR2 are GTSNPN and SVGIG (reference sequence). The CDR3 DNA follows: TGTGCCTGGAGTCCCGACAGGGTGCAAGAGACCCAGTACTTC. Translated, it gives CAWSPDRVQETQYF.

This clonotype showed up just a few times. The CDR3 nucleotides read TGTGCCAGCAGCTTGGGAGGGGGGAACACAAGGGGACAGGGTCGGCGGGCGGAAGGCTACACCTTC. This gives the protein CASSLGGGNTRGQGRRAEGYTF. The chain carries TRBV11-2 and TRBJ1-2; the match to TRBD1 covers 9 bases. The CDR3 spans 22 residues. The trim removed 3 bases at V and 8 bases at J, leaving 31 bases unmatched. Germline assignment: CDR1 SGHAT and CDR2 FQNNGV.

The genes are TRBV7-2 and TRBJ2-1, with 8 bases lining up with TRBD2. The CDR3 sequence is 15 residues long. The V gene's germline CDR1 is SGHTA and CDR2 FQGNSA. Trimming removed 11 bases from V and 1 base from J; junction bases left unmatched: 10. The CDR3 protein is CASRSGSLSYNEQFF. The CDR3 bases are TGTGCCTCTCGGAGCGGGAGTCTGTCCTACAATGAGCAGTTCTTC.

This clonotype was seen at least ten times. This chain connects TRBV28 to TRBJ1-2; possible D gene TRBD1, 5 bases. In germline, CDR1 is MDHEN, CDR2 SYDVKM. The CDR3 spans 12 residues. Trimming took 3 bases from V and 8 from J, leaving 10 bases between them. Written as DNA, the CDR3 is TGTGCCAGCAGTTTTGGAGGGGCCGGCTACACCTTC. It codes for CASSFGGAGYTF.

V gene TRBV6-4 combines with J gene TRBJ2-3; 9 bases agree with TRBD2. This CDR3 has 15 amino acids. From germline, CDR1 is MRHNA and CDR2 SNTAGT. V gave up 8 bases and J gave up 4 bases; unmatched junction bases: 10. The CDR3 DNA follows: TGTGCCAGCCCGCCCTTAGCGGGGGACGCAGATACGCAGTATTTT. Protein: CASPPLAGDADTQYF.

Only a few counts were recorded for this clonotype. The chain has TRBV27 and TRBJ1-5; possibly TRBD1 for D (5 bases). Trimming removed 0 bases from V and 7 bases from J, with 16 bases in between. This CDR3 spans 16 amino acids. CDR1 is MNHEY, CDR2 SMNVEV, per germline (reference sequence). The CDR3 sequence: CASSLSASGGKQPQHF. CDR3 bases: TGTGCCAGCAGTTTATCTGCCAGCGGGGGAAAACAGCCCCAGCATTTT.

This clonotype was seen only a few times. The rearrangement uses TRBV6-1 and TRBJ2-2, with D possibly being TRBD1 (7 bases). V was cut by 6 bases and J by 4 bases, with 12 bases left in between. Germline CDR1 MNHNS, CDR2 SASEGT. The CDR3 has 14 residues. CDR3 bases: TGTGCCAGCAGACGACAGGGAGGCACCGGGGAGCTGTTTTTT. Protein product: CASRRQGGTGELFF.

Ten or more counts support this clonotype. V is TRBV28 and J is TRBJ1-5; D remains unclear. The CDR3 covers 14 residues. Germline V CDR1 and CDR2: MDHEN, SYDVKM. Trimming removed 2 bases at V and 5 bases at J, with 10 bases between. The CDR3 DNA follows: TGTGCCAGCAGTTTAAGTTGGGGAGATCAGCCCCAGCATTTT. Translated: CASSLSWGDQPQHF. The full variable domain, in which reference TRBV28 and TRBJ1-5 provide the parts outside the CDR3, is DVKVTQSSRYLVKRTGEKVFLECVQDMDHENMFWYRQDPGLGLRLIYFSYDVKMKEKGDIPEGYSVSREKKERFSLILESASTNQTSMYLCASSLSWGDQPQHFGDGTRLSIL.

This clonotype was counted at least ten times. The V and J genes are TRBV2 and TRBJ1-2; 10 bases align to TRBD1. The CDR3 runs 15 residues. In germline, CDR1 is SNHLY, CDR2 FYNNEI. V lost 5 bases, J lost 8 bases, and 11 bases stayed unmatched. The CDR3 nucleotides read TGTGCCAGCAGTTCTTTAAGGGGACAGGGGTACGGCTACACCTTC. It encodes CASSSLRGQGYGYTF.

This clonotype was seen ten or more times. CDR3 residues: CSVVLAADRGSYTF. The CDR3 DNA sequence: TGCAGCGTTGTTTTGGCGGCGGACAGGGGTAGCTACACCTTC. The genes are TRBV29-1 and TRBJ1-2; TRBD1 aligns across 9 bases. Losses at the gene ends were 4 bases for V and 9 bases for J; bases not matched to a gene: 12. The CDR3 loop spans 14 amino acids. Germline V gene sequence: CDR1 SQVTM, CDR2 ANQGSEA.

In regard to this clonotype: A much larger clone sits a single nucleotide away, making a read error possible. This chain links TRBV20-1 with TRBJ2-5, with D tentatively TRBD2 (5 bases). Germline V gene sequence: CDR1 DFQATT, CDR2 SNEGSKA (reference sequence). The CDR3 has 13 residues. The CDR3 DNA sequence: TGCAGTGCTGGAGAGGTAGAAGAGGGAACCCAGTACTTC. Encoded protein: CSAGEVEEGTQYF.

This clonotype appeared a few times. Here the CDR3 DNA reads TGCAGCGTCGGGCGGGTACTCACAGATACGCAGTATTTT. It translates to CSVGRVLTDTQYF. The chain joins TRBV29-1 to TRBJ2-3; D might be TRBD2 (5 bases). CDR1 and CDR2 from the germline V gene are SQVTM and ANQGSEA. Trimming removed 6 bases at V and 2 bases at J, with 12 bases between. The CDR3 has 13 residues.

The chain recombines TRBV5-1 with TRBJ1-5; a weak D match, TRBD1 (6 bases). The V gene lost 4 bases and the J gene lost 1 base, with 18 bases spanning the gap. The CDR3 runs 17 residues. The V gene's germline CDR1 is SGHRS and CDR2 YFSETQ. CDR3 bases: TGCGCCAGCAGCGCGGGACACCCTTTTCGGAGCAATCAGCCCCAGCATTTT. Its protein product is CASSAGHPFRSNQPQHF. The full variable domain, its missing parts supplied by reference TRBV5-1 and TRBJ1-5, is KAGVTQTPRYLIKTRGQQVTLSCSPISGHRSVSWYQQTPGQGLQFLFEYFSETQRNKGNFPGRFSGRQFSNSRSEMNVSTLELGDSALYLCASSAGHPFRSNQPQHFGDGTRLSIL.

In its sample, this clonotype was seen a few times. The chain combines TRBV5-1 with TRBJ1-1, with 8 bases aligning to TRBD1. V shed 2 bases and J 1 base; nucleotides not matched to a gene: 10. CDR1 SGHRS and CDR2 YFSETQ come from the germline V gene. The CDR3 is 17 residues long. The CDR3 nucleotides read TGCGCCAGCAGCTTCACCTACAGGGGGGGCGGGAACACTGAAGCTTTCTTT. Translation gives CASSFTYRGGGNTEAFF.

This clonotype was counted many times. The rearrangement joins TRBV28 to TRBJ1-2; D is possibly TRBD1 (5 bases). The CDR3 is 15 residues long. The V and J ends lost 4 bases and 4 bases respectively, with 16 bases between them. Germline V CDR1 and CDR2: MDHEN, SYDVKM. In DNA form, the CDR3 reads TGTGCCAGCAGTTCCACGGACACGTCCACCTATGGCTACACCTTC. It specifies CASSSTDTSTYGYTF.

This clonotype was seen ten or more times. V usage is TRBV10-3 and J usage is TRBJ2-2; maybe TRBD2 (6 bases). Trimming left V 7 bases short and J 0 bases short, with 9 bases between. CDR1 ENHRY and CDR2 SYGVKD come from the germline V gene. There are 14 residues in the CDR3. The CDR3 reads CAIKGGANTGELFF. CDR3 coding DNA: TGTGCCATCAAGGGCGGGGCGAACACCGGGGAGCTGTTTTTT.

This clonotype was found a few times. The chain recombines TRBV4-3 with TRBJ2-7; 12 bases are a match to TRBD2. CDR3 size: 16 residues. Germline CDR1 reads LGHNA; CDR2 reads YSLEER. V lost 0 bases and J lost 2; bases outside the gene matches: 2. The CDR3 DNA follows: TGCGCCAGCAGCCAAGACTGGACTAGCGGGACCTACGAGCAGTACTTC. Protein product: CASSQDWTSGTYEQYF.

This clonotype was picked up many times. This chain links TRBV24-1 with TRBJ1-1, with D possibly TRBD1 on 6 matching bases. Trimming removed 9 bases from V and 0 bases from J, with 10 bases in between. The CDR3 loop spans 13 amino acids. Germline loops: CDR1 KGHDR, CDR2 SFDVKD. The CDR3 region has the DNA TGTGCCACCCAGGGGCTGATGAACACTGAAGCTTTCTTT. Translating gives CATQGLMNTEAFF.

The chain employs TRBV6-9 and TRBJ2-7; tentative D call: TRBD1 (6 bases). With 3 bases removed from V and 2 bases from J, the gap between germline ends came to 14 bases. The CDR3 extends over 15 amino acids. Germline CDR1 MNHGY, CDR2 SVAAGI. CDR3 protein: CASSYDFAGAYEQYF. CDR3 bases: TGTGCCAGCAGTTACGACTTCGCAGGGGCCTACGAGCAGTACTTC.